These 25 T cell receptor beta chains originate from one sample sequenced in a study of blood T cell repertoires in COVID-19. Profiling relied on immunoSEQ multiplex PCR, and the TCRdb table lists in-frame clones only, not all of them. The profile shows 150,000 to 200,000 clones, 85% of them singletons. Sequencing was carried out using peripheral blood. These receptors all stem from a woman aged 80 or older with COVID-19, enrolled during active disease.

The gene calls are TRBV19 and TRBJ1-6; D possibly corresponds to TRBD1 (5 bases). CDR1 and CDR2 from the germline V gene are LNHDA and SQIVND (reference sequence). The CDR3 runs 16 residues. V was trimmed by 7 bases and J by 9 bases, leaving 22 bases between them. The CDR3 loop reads CASTAAGTALGSPLHF. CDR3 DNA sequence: TGTGCCAGTACCGCTGCCGGGACTGCCTTAGGTTCACCCCTCCACTTT.

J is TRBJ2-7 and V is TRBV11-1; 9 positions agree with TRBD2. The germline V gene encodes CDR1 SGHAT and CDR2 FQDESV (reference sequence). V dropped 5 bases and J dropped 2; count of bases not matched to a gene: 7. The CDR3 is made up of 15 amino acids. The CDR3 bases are TGTGCCAGCAGCCTGCTAGCGGGAAGCGCCTACGAGCAGTACTTC. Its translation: CASSLLAGSAYEQYF.

The CDR3 sequence: CASSHRNQPQHF. The CDR3 coding sequence is TGTGCCAGCAGCCATCGCAATCAGCCCCAGCATTTT. The rearrangement links TRBV6-5 to TRBJ1-5, with D unresolved. This CDR3 is built from 12 residues. Germline-derived CDR1 and CDR2 are MNHEY and SVGAGI. The V end was cut by 6 bases, the J end by 2 bases, with 5 bases between.

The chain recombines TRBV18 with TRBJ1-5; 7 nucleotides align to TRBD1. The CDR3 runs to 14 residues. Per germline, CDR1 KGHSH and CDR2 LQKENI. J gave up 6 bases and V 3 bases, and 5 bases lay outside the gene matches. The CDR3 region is CASSPAGGSQPQHF. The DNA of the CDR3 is TGTGCCAGCTCACCGGCAGGGGGGAGTCAGCCCCAGCATTTT.

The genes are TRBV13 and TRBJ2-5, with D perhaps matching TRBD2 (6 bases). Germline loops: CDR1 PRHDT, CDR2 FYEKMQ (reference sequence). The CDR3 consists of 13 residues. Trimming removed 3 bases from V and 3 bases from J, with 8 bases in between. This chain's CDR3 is CASSFRGKETQYF. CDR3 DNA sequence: TGTGCCAGCAGCTTTCGGGGGAAAGAGACCCAGTACTTC.

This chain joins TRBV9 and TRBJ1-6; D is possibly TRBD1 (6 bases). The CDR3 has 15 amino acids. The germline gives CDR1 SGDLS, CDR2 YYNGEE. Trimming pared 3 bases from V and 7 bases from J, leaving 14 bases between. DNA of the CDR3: TGTGCCAGCAGCGCCAACCAGGGGAAGAATTCACCCCTCCACTTT. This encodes CASSANQGKNSPLHF.

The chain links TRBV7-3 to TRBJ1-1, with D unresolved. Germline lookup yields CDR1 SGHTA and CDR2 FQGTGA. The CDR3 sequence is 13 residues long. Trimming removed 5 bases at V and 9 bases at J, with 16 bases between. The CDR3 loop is CASSPSGGGQAFF. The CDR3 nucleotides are TGTGCCAGCAGCCCCTCGGGAGGCGGTCAAGCTTTCTTT. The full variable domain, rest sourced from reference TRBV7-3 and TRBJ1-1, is GAGVSQTPSNKVTEKGKYVELRCDPISGHTALYWYRQSLGQGPEFLIYFQGTGAADDSGLPNDRFFAVRPEGSVSTLKIQRTERGDSAVYLCASSPSGGGQAFFGQGTRLTVV.

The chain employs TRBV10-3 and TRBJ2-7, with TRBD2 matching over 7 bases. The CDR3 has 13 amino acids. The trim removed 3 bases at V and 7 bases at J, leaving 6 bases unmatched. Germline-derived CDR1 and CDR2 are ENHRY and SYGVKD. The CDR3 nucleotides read TGTGCCATCAGTGAAACCGGGGGAGGGGAGCAGTACTTC. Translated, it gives CAISETGGGEQYF.

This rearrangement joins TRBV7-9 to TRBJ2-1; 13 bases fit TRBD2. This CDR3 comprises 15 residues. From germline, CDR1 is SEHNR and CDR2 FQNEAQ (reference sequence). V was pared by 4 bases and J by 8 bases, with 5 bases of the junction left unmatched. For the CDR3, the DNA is TGTGCCAGCAGCTCGACTAGCGGGAGGTTCCATGAGCAGTTCTTC. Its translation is CASSSTSGRFHEQFF.

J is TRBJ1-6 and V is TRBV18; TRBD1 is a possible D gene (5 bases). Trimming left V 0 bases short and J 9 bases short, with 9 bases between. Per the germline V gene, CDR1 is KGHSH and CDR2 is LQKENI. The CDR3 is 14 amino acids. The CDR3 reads CASSPPGRGSPLHF. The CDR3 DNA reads TGTGCCAGCTCACCACCGGGGCGCGGTTCACCCCTCCACTTT.

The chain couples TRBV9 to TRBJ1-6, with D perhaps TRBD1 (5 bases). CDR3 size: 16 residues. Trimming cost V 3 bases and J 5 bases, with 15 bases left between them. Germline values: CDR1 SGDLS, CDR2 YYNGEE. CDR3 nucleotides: TGTGCCAGCAGCGCCGAACAGGTTAGGAATAATTCACCCCTCCACTTT. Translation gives CASSAEQVRNNSPLHF.

CDR3 bases: TGTGCCAGCTCATCCACGGGGGGAAGCTCCTACGAGCAGTACTTC. Translating it yields CASSSTGGSSYEQYF. The chain uses TRBV18 and TRBJ2-7; 7 bases map to TRBD2. CDR3 length: 15 residues. CDR1 and CDR2 from the germline V gene are KGHSH and LQKENI. J lost 0 bases, V lost 5 bases, and 7 bases had no gene match.

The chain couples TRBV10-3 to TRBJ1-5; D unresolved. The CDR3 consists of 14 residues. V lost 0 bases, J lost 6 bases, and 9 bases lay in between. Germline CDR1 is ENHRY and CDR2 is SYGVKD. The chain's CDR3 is CAISESAEGQPQHF. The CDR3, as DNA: TGTGCCATCAGTGAGTCGGCCGAGGGTCAGCCCCAGCATTTT.

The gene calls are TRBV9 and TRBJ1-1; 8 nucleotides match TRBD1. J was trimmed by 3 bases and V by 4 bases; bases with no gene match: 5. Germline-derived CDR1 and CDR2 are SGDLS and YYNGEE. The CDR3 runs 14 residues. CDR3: CASSPRQGHTEAFF. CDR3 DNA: TGTGCCAGCAGCCCCCGACAGGGGCACACTGAAGCTTTCTTT.

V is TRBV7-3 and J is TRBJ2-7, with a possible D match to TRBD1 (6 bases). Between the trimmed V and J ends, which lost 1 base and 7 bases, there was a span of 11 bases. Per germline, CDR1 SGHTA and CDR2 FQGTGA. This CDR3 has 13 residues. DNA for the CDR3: TGTGCCAGCAGCTTAAGAGGGGGTTGGGAGCAGTACTTC. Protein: CASSLRGGWEQYF.

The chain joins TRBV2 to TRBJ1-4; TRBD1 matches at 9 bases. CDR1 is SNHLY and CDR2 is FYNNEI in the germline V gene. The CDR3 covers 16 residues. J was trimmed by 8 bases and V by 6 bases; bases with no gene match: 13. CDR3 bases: TGTGCCAGCAGCCGGGGACAGGGAAGGTTTGACGAAAAACTGTTTTTT. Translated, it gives CASSRGQGRFDEKLFF.

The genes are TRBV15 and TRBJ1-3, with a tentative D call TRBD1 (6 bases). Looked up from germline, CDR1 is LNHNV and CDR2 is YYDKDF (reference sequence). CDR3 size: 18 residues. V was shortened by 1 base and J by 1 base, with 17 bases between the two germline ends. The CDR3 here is CATSRGGSPGASGNTIYF. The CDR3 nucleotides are TGTGCCACCAGCAGAGGTGGGTCCCCAGGGGCTTCTGGAAACACCATATATTTT.

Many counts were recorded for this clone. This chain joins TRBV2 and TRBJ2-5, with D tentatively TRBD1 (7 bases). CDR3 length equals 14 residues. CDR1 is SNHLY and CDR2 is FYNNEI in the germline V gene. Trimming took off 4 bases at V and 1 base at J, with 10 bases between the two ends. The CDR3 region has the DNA TGTGCCAGCAGTGTTCAGGGGGGCCAAGAGACCCAGTACTTC. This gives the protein CASSVQGGQETQYF. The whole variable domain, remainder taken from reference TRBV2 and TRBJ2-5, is EPEVTQTPSHQVTQMGQEVILRCVPISNHLYFYWYRQILGQKVEFLVSFYNNEISEKSEIFDDQFSVERPDGSNFTLKIRSTKLEDSAMYFCASSVQGGQETQYFGPGTRLLVL.

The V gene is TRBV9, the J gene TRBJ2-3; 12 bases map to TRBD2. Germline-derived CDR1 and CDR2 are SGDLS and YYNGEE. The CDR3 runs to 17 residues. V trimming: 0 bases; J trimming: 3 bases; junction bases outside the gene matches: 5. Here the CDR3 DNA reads TGTGCCAGCAGCGTAGGATCGCTAGCGGGAGGGACAGATACGCAGTATTTT. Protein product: CASSVGSLAGGTDTQYF.

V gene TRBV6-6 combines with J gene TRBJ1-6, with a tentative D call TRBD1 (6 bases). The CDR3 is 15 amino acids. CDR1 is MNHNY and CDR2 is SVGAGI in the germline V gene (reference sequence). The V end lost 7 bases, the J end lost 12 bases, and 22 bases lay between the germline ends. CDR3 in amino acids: CASTPRGTAWIPLHF. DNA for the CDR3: TGTGCCAGCACGCCTAGGGGGACGGCATGGATACCCCTCCACTTT.

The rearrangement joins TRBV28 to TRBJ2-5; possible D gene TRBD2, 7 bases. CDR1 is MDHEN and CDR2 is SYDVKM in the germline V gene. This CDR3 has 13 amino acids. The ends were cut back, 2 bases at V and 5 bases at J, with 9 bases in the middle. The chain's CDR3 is CASSLGGAETQYF. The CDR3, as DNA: TGTGCCAGCAGTTTAGGGGGGGCCGAGACCCAGTACTTC.

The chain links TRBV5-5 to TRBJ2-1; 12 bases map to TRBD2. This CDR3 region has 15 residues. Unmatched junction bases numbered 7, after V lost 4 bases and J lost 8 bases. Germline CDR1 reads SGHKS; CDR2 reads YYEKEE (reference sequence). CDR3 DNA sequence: TGTGCCAGCAGCACCCTAGCGGGAGGGCCCCATGAGCAGTTCTTC. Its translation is CASSTLAGGPHEQFF.

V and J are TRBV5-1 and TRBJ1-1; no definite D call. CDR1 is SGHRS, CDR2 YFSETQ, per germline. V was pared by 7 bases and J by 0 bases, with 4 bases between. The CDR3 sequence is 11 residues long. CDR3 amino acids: CASAMNTEAFF. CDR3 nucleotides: TGCGCCAGCGCGATGAACACTGAAGCTTTCTTT.

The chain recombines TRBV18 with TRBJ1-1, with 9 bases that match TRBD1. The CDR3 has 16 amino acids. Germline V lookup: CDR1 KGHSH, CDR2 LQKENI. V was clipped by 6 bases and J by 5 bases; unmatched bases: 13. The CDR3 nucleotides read TGTGCCAGCTCCCCCGGGACAGGGAGGGTGGTGACTGAAGCTTTCTTT. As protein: CASSPGTGRVVTEAFF.

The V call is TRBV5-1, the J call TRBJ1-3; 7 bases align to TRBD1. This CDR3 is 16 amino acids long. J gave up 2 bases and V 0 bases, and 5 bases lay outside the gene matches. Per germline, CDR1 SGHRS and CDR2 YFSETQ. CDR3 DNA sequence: TGCGCCAGCAGCTTGGTAACAGGGGAGCCTGGAAACACCATATATTTT. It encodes CASSLVTGEPGNTIYF.